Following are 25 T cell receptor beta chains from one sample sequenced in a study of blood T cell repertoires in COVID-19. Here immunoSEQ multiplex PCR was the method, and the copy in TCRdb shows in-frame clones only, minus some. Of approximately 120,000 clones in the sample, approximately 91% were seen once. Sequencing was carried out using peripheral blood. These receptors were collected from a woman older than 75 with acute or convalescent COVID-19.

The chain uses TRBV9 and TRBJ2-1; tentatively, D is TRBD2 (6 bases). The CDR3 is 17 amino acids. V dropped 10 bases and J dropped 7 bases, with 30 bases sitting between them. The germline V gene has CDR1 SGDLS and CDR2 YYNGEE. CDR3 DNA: TGTGCCTTCGGGGTGGGAGAAGCGACTAGAGGGCGAAATGAGCAGTTCTTC. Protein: CAFGVGEATRGRNEQFF. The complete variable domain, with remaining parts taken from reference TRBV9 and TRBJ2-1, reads DSGVTQTPKHLITATGQRVTLRCSPRSGDLSVYWYQQSLDQGLQFLIQYYNGEERAKGNILERFSAQQFPDLHSELNLSSLELGDSALYFCAFGVGEATRGRNEQFFGPGTRLTVL.

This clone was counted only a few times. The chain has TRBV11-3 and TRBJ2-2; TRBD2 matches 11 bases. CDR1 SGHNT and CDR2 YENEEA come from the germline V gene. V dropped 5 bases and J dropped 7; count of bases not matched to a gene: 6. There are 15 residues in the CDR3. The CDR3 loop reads CASSPLAGGIGELFF. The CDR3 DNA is TGTGCCAGCAGCCCGCTAGCGGGAGGAATCGGGGAGCTGTTTTTT. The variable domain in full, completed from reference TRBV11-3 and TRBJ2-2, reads EAGVVQSPRYKIIEKKQPVAFWCNPISGHNTLYWYLQNLGQGPELLIRYENEEAVDDSQLPKDRFSAERLKGVDSTLKIQPAELGDSAVYLCASSPLAGGIGELFFGEGSRLTVL.

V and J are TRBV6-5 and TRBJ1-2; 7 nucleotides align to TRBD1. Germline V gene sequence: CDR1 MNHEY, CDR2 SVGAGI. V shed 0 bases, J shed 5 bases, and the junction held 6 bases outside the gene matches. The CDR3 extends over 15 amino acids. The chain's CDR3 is CASSYSRGRGYGYTF. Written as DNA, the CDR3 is TGTGCCAGCAGTTACTCGAGGGGGCGGGGTTATGGCTACACCTTC.

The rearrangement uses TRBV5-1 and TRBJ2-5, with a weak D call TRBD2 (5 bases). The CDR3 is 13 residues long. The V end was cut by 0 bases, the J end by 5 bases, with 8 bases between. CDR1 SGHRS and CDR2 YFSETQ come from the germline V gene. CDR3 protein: CASSLVSGETQYF. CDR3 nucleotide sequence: TGCGCCAGCAGCTTGGTATCGGGGGAGACCCAGTACTTC.

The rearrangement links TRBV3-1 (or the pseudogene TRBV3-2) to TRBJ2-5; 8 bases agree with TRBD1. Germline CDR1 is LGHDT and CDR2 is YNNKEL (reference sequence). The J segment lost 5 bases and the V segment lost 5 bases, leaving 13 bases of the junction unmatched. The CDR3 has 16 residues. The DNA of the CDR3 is TGTGCCAGCAGCTCGATTCGGACAGGGCCTAGGGAGACCCAGTACTTC. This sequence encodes CASSSIRTGPRETQYF.

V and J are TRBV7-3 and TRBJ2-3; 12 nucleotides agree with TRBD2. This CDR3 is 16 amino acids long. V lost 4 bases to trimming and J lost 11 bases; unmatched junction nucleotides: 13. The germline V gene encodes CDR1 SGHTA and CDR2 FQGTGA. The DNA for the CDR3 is TGTGCCAGCAGCTCGACTCTAGCGGGAGGGCTTGAGGAGCAGTATTTT. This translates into CASSSTLAGGLEEQYF.

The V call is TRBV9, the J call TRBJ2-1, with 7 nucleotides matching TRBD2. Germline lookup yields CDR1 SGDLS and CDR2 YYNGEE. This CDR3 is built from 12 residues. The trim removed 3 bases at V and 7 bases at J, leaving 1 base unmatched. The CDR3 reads CASSGTSNEQFF. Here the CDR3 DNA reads TGTGCCAGCAGCGGGACTAGTAATGAGCAGTTCTTC.

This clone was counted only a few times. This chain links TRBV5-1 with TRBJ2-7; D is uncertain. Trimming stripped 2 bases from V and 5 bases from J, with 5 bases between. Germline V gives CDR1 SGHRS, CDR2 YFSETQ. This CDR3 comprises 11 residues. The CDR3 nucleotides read TGCGCCAGCAGCTTCGGTAACGAGCAGTACTTC. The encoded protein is CASSFGNEQYF.

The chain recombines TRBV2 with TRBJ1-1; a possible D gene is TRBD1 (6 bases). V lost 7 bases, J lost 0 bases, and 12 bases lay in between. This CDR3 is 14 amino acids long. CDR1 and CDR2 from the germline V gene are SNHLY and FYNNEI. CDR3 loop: CASILDRMNTEAFF. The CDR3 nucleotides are TGTGCCAGCATCCTCGACAGGATGAACACTGAAGCTTTCTTT.

DNA of the CDR3: TGTGCCAGCAGCCCGGGGAACAGGGGTGGAGAGCAGTACTTC. It codes for CASSPGNRGGEQYF. The chain has TRBV11-2 and TRBJ2-7; the match to TRBD1 covers 7 bases. Germline values: CDR1 SGHAT, CDR2 FQNNGV. This CDR3 is 14 amino acids long. The trim removed 5 bases at V and 7 bases at J, leaving 11 bases unmatched.

CDR3 residues: CASSQAVTHNEQFF. In DNA form, the CDR3 reads TGTGCCAGCAGCCAGGCCGTCACACACAATGAGCAGTTCTTC. The gene calls are TRBV11-2 and TRBJ2-1; D unclear. This CDR3 contains 14 residues. V lost 5 bases to trimming and J lost 5 bases, with 13 bases between them. Germline V CDR1 and CDR2: SGHAT, FQNNGV.

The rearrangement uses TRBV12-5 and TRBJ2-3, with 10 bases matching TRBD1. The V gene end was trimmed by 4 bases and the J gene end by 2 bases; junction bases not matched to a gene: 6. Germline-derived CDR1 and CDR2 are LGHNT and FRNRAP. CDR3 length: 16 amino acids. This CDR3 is CASGSGQGKVTDTQYF. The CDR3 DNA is TGTGCTAGTGGTTCGGGACAGGGGAAGGTCACAGATACGCAGTATTTT. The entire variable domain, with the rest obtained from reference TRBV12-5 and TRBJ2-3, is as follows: DARVTQTPRHKVTEMGQEVTMRCQPILGHNTVFWYRQTMMQGLELLAYFRNRAPLDDSGMPKDRFSAEMPDATLATLKIQPSEPRDSAVYFCASGSGQGKVTDTQYFGPGTRLTVL.

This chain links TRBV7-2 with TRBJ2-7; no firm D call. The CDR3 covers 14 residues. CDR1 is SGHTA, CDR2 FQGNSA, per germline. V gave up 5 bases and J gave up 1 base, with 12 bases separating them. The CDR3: CASSLQALSYEQYF. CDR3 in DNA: TGTGCCAGCAGCCTCCAGGCCCTTTCCTACGAGCAGTACTTC.

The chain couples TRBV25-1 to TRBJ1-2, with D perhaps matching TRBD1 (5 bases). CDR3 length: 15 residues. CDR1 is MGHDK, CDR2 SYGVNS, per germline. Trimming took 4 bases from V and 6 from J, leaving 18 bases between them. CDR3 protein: CASSVGIGALHGYTF. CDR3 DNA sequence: TGTGCCAGCAGTGTTGGTATAGGGGCCCTGCATGGCTACACCTTC.

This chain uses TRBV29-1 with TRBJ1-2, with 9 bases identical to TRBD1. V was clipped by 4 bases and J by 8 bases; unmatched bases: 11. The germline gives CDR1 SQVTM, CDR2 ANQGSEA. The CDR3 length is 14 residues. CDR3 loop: CSVAANTGGEGYTF. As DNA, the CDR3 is TGCAGCGTTGCAGCAAATACAGGGGGCGAGGGCTACACCTTC.

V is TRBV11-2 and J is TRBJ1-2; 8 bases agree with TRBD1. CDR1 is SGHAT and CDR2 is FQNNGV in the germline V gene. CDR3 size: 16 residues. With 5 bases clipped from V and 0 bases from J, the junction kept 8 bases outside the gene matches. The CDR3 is CASSPRDRTSNYGYTF. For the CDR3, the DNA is TGTGCCAGCAGCCCCCGGGACAGGACCTCTAACTATGGCTACACCTTC.

This CDR3 reads CASSVGGQGLETQYF. DNA of the CDR3: TGTGCCAGCAGCGTAGGGGGACAGGGGTTAGAGACCCAGTACTTC. The rearrangement links TRBV9 to TRBJ2-5, with 10 bases aligning to TRBD1. The CDR3 sequence is 15 residues long. Germline CDR1 SGDLS, CDR2 YYNGEE. The ends lost 0 bases at V and 4 bases at J; junction bases unmatched: 3.

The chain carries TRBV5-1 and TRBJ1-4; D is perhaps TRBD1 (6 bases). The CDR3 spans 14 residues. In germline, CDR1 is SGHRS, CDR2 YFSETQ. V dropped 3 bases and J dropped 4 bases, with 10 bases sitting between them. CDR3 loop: CASSWSGVNEKLFF. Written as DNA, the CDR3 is TGCGCCAGCAGCTGGTCAGGGGTTAATGAAAAACTGTTTTTT.

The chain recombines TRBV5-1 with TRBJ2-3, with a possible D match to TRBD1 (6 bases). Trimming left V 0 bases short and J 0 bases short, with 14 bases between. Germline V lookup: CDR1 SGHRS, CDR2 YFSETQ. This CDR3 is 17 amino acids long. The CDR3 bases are TGCGCCAGCAGCTTGGGGGCCCAGGGGTGGAGCACAGATACGCAGTATTTT. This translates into CASSLGAQGWSTDTQYF.

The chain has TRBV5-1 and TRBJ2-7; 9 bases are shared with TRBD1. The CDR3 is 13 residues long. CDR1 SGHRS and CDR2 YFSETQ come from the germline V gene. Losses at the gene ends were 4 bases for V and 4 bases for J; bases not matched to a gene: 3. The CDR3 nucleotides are TGCGCCAGCAGCCTACAGGGGGCGTACGAGCAGTACTTC. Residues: CASSLQGAYEQYF.

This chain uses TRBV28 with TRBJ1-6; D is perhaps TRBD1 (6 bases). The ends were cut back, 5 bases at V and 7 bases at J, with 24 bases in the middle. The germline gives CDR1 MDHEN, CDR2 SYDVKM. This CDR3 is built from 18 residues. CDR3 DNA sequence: TGTGCCAGCAGTACCCCTCGCGACAGGCTGTCTGGGAATTCACCCCTCCACTTT. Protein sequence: CASSTPRDRLSGNSPLHF.

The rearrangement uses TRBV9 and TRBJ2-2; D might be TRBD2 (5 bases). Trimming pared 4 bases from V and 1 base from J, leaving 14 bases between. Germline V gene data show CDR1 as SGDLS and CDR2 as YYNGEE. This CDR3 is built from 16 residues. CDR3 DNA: TGTGCCAGCAGCCCCCGGTCTAGCTGGAACACCGGGGAGCTGTTTTTT. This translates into CASSPRSSWNTGELFF.

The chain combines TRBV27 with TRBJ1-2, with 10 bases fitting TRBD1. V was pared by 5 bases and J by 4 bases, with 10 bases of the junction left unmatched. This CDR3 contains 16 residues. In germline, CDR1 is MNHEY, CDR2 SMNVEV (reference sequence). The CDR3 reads CASSPTGGTGVYGYTF. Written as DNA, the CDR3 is TGTGCCAGCAGTCCCACCGGCGGGACAGGGGTCTATGGCTACACCTTC.

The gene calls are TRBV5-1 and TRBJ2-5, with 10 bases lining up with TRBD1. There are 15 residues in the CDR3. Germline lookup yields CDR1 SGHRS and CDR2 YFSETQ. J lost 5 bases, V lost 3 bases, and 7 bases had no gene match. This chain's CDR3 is CASSSTTGGFETQYF. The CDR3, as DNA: TGCGCCAGCAGCTCGACGACAGGGGGCTTCGAGACCCAGTACTTC.

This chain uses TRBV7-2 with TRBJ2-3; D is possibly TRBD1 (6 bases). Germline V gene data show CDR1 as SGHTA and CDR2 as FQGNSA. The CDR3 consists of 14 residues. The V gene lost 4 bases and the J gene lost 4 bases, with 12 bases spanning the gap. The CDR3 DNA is TGTGCCAGCAGCTCGCCGAGGGGGTCAGATACGCAGTATTTT. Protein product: CASSSPRGSDTQYF.